This T cell receptor beta chain originates from a study of spatial heterogeneity in lung cancer. TCRdb re-analysed the 5' RACE reads in MiXCR, keeping a single row per CDR3 protein. The sample comprises 110,000 or so distinct CDR3 sequences, under 14% of which are singletons, and approximately 25% rests with the top ten. Time point reported: blood at routine non-recurrence follow-up after resection. The CDR3 is made up of 14 amino acids. CDR1 is LGHNA, CDR2 YNFKEQ, per germline. Germline trimming cut 0 bases from V and 8 bases from J; bases unmatched to any gene: 6. The table lists this clonotype with a few counts.

This specimen consisted of PBMCs, obtained at follow-up. The chain carries TRBV4-2 and TRBJ1-2; 7 bases are shared with TRBD1. The TCR originated in a female donor with early-stage non-small cell lung cancer. In nucleotides, the CDR3 is TGTGCCAGCAGCCAAGACGTCAGGGGGAACGGCTACACCTTC. Its translation: CASSQDVRGNGYTF.